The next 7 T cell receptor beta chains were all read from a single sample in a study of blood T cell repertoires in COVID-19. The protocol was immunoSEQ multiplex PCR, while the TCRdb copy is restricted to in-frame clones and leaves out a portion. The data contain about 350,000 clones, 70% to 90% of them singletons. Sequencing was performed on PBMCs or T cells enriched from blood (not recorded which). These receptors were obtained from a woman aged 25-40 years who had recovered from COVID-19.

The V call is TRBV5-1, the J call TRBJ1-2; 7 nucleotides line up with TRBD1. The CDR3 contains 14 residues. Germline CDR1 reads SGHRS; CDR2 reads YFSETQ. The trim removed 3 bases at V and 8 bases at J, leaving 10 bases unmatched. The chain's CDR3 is CASSWGDSTQGYTF. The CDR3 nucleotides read TGCGCCAGCAGCTGGGGGGACAGTACCCAGGGCTACACCTTC.

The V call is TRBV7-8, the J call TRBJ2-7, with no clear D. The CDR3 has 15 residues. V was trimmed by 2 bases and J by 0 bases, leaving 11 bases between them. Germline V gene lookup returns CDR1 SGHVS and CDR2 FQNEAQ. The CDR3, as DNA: TGTGCCAGCAGCTTATCCCCAGACAACTCCTACGAGCAGTACTTC. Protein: CASSLSPDNSYEQYF. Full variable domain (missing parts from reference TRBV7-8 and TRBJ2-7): GAGVSQSPRYKVAKRGQDVALRCDPISGHVSLFWYQQALGQGPEFLTYFQNEAQLDKSGLPSDRFFAERPEGSVSTLKIQRTQQEDSAVYLCASSLSPDNSYEQYFGPGTRLTVT.

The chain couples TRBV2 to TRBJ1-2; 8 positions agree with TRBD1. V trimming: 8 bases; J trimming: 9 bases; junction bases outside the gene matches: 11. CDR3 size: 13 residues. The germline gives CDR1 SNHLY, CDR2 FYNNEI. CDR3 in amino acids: CASQRVNRGSYTF. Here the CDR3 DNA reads TGTGCCAGCCAGAGGGTAAACAGGGGGAGCTACACCTTC.

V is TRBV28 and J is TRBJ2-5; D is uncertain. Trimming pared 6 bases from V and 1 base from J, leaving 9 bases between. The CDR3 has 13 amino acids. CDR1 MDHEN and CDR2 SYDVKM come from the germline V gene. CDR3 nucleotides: TGTGCCAGCAGACCCGCGGTCCAAGAGACCCAGTACTTC. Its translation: CASRPAVQETQYF.

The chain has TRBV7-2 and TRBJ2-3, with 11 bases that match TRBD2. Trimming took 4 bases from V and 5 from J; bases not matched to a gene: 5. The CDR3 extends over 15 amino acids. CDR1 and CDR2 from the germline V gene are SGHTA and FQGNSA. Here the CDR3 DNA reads TGTGCCAGCAGCTCCGTAGCGGGGGGGCTAGATACGCAGTATTTT. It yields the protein CASSSVAGGLDTQYF.

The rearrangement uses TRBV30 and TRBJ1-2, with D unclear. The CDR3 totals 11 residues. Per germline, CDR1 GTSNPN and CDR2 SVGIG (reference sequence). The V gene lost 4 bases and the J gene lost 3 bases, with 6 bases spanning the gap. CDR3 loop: CAWISYYGYTF. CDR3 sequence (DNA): TGTGCCTGGATCTCCTACTATGGCTACACCTTC.

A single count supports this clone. Here the CDR3 reads CASSLFLRDFNQPQHF. The CDR3 nucleotides read TGTGCCAGCAGCTTGTTCCTCCGGGATTTTAATCAGCCCCAGCATTTT. The genes are TRBV5-6 and TRBJ1-5; the D is unclear. This CDR3 has 16 amino acids. V was cut by 1 base and J by 4 bases, with 15 bases left in between. Per germline, CDR1 SGHDT and CDR2 YYEEEE.